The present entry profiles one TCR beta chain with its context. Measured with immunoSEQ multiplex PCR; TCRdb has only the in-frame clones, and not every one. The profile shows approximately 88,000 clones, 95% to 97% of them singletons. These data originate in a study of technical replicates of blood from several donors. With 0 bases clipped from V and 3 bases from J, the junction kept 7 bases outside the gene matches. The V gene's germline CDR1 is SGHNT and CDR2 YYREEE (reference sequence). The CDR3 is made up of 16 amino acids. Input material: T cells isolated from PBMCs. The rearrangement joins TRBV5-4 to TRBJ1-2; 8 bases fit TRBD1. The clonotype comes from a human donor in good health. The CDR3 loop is CASSLGGGTGDYGYTF. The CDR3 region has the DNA TGTGCCAGCAGCTTGGGGGGCGGGACAGGTGACTATGGCTACACCTTC.